One and the same sample provided the 23 T cell receptor beta chains below, sequenced in a study of vaccination effects on CD4 cells after COVID-19. Viral peptide pool expansion of antigen-specific CD4+ T cells preceded sequencing in the ViraFEST assay. Culture proceeded for roughly ten days, and CD4+ T cells were then isolated. Sometime from March through December 2020, the person acquired a SARS-CoV-2 infection that PCR confirmed. Participants were given two doses of BNT162b2 or mRNA-1273 vaccine. These receptors' antigens are unknown. Method: immunoSEQ multiplex PCR; TCRdb's copy keeps in-frame clones and lacks some. The sample lists more than 15,000 clones, around 74% occurring once. The specimen comprised CD4+ T cells from PBMCs cultured with SARS-CoV-2 spike peptides, sampled after COVID-19 vaccination. All receptors derive from a human donor who had a prior SARS-CoV-2 infection.

The rearrangement links TRBV7-9 to TRBJ2-2; D is possibly TRBD1 (5 bases). The CDR3 runs 17 residues. The V and J ends lost 5 bases and 1 base respectively, with 17 bases between them. Germline loops: CDR1 SEHNR, CDR2 FQNEAQ (reference sequence). DNA of the CDR3: TGTGCCAGCAGCCTATCCCCCGGCAGGGAGAACACCGGGGAGCTGTTTTTT. This codes for CASSLSPGRENTGELFF.

The table lists this clone with a few counts. The chain combines TRBV5-4 with TRBJ1-2, with 10 bases lining up with TRBD1. Germline-derived CDR1 and CDR2 are SGHNT and YYREEE (reference sequence). The V and J ends lost 4 bases and 5 bases, in that order; junction bases with no gene match: 5. The CDR3 is 14 residues long. Here the CDR3 DNA reads TGTGCCAGCAGCGTGGGGGGACAGGGGTATGGCTACACCTTC. It is translated as CASSVGGQGYGYTF. Supplemented by reference TRBV5-4 and TRBJ1-2, the full variable domain reads ETGVTQSPTHLIKTRGQQVTLRCSSQSGHNTVSWYQQALGQGPQFIFQYYREEENGRGNFPPRFSGLQFPNYSSELNVNALELDDSALYLCASSVGGQGYGYTFGSGTRLTVV.

This clone has only a few counts. This chain links TRBV19 with TRBJ2-1, with 16 bases lining up with TRBD2. CDR1 and CDR2 (germline): LNHDA, SQIVND (reference sequence). The J segment lost 11 bases and the V segment lost 6 bases, leaving 7 bases of the junction unmatched. The CDR3 length is 15 residues. The CDR3 loop reads CASSTGTSGGGKQFF. CDR3 bases: TGTGCCAGTAGCACCGGGACTAGCGGGGGGGGGAAGCAGTTCTTC. The full variable domain, completed using reference TRBV19 and TRBJ2-1, is DGGITQSPKYLFRKEGQNVTLSCEQNLNHDAMYWYRQDPGQGLRLIYYSQIVNDFQKGDIAEGYSVSREKKESFPLTVTSAQKNPTAFYLCASSTGTSGGGKQFFGPGTRLTVL.

The genes are TRBV4-2 and TRBJ1-5; possibly TRBD1 for D (5 bases). Deletions cut 0 bases from V and 5 bases from J, with 17 bases between. The CDR3 covers 17 residues. Germline values: CDR1 LGHNA, CDR2 YNFKEQ. This chain's CDR3 is CASSQESLAGRDQPQHF. The CDR3 nucleotides are TGTGCCAGCAGCCAAGAGTCCTTGGCGGGCAGGGATCAGCCCCAGCATTTT.

The chain has TRBV25-1 and TRBJ2-5; the match to TRBD1 covers 7 bases. Germline CDR1 MGHDK, CDR2 SYGVNS. This CDR3 region has 13 residues. The junction had 7 bases not matched to a gene; V was cut back by 7 bases and J by 5 bases. This CDR3 is CASTQGGRETQYF. The DNA for the CDR3 is TGTGCCAGCACTCAAGGGGGCAGGGAGACCCAGTACTTC. Full variable domain (missing parts from reference TRBV25-1 and TRBJ2-5): EADIYQTPRYLVIGTGKKITLECSQTMGHDKMYWYQQDPGMELHLIHYSYGVNSTEKGDLSSESTVSRIRTEHFPLTLESARPSHTSQYLCASTQGGRETQYFGPGTRLLVL.

In this sample, this clone turned up a few times. The J gene is TRBJ2-6, the V gene TRBV5-1, with D tentatively TRBD1 (6 bases). Germline-derived CDR1 and CDR2 are SGHRS and YFSETQ. There are 16 residues in the CDR3. The V end lost 1 base, the J end lost 0 bases, and 8 bases lay between the germline ends. Here the CDR3 reads CASSLPDSSGANVLTF. The CDR3 coding sequence is TGCGCCAGCAGCTTGCCGGACAGCTCTGGGGCCAACGTCCTGACTTTC.

The chain employs TRBV12-3 or TRBV12-4 and TRBJ1-1; the D is unclear. V lost 6 bases and J lost 1, with 6 bases in between. The CDR3 has 12 residues. The CDR3 sequence is CASSHTNTEAFF. The CDR3 DNA sequence: TGTGCCAGCAGCCACACGAACACTGAAGCTTTCTTT.

The rearrangement links TRBV19 to TRBJ1-2, with D unresolved. Trimming removed 4 bases at V and 4 bases at J, with 7 bases between. The CDR3 totals 12 residues. The V gene's germline CDR1 is LNHDA and CDR2 SQIVND (reference sequence). CDR3 residues: CASSRSSYGYTF. As DNA, the CDR3 is TGTGCCAGTAGTAGGAGTTCCTATGGCTACACCTTC.

A single count supports this clone. The J gene is TRBJ2-5, the V gene TRBV5-8, with 14 bases that match TRBD2. Trimming took 4 bases from V and 2 from J; bases not matched to a gene: 4. Germline V CDR1 and CDR2: SGHTS, YDEGEE. The CDR3 is 16 amino acids. The DNA for the CDR3 is TGTGCCAGCAGCCTTGGGACTAGCGGGAGACAAGAGACCCAGTACTTC. It translates to CASSLGTSGRQETQYF.

The genes are TRBV12-5 and TRBJ1-2; 10 bases are shared with TRBD1. The length of the CDR3 is 13 residues. With V trimmed by 7 bases and J by 8 bases, 7 bases remained unmatched. Germline CDR1 and CDR2: LGHNT and FRNRAP. The DNA for the CDR3 is TGTGCTAGTGCTACGACAGGGGGCAAAGGCTACACCTTC. It encodes CASATTGGKGYTF.

The rearrangement links TRBV2 to TRBJ1-2, with D maybe TRBD1 (5 bases). The CDR3 length is 12 residues. V lost 10 bases and J 8 bases, leaving 17 bases between the germline ends. Germline V CDR1 and CDR2: SNHLY, FYNNEI. CDR3 bases: TGTGCCACCACCTTCGGGGGGAACGGCTACACCTTC. This sequence encodes CATTFGGNGYTF.

The chain combines TRBV5-1 with TRBJ1-3; TRBD1 matches 9 bases. CDR3 length: 16 amino acids. Germline CDR1 SGHRS, CDR2 YFSETQ. J gave up 3 bases and V 4 bases, and 8 bases lay outside the gene matches. This CDR3 reads CASSPTGTGLGNTIYF. The CDR3 DNA is TGCGCCAGCAGCCCCACCGGGACAGGGCTTGGAAACACCATATATTTT. The variable domain in full, with the rest retrieved from reference TRBV5-1 and TRBJ1-3, is KAGVTQTPRYLIKTRGQQVTLSCSPISGHRSVSWYQQTPGQGLQFLFEYFSETQRNKGNFPGRFSGRQFSNSRSEMNVSTLELGDSALYLCASSPTGTGLGNTIYFGEGSWLTVV.

The CDR3 nucleotides are TGCGCCAGCAGCCAAGATTGGCCGGGAGGCGGGGCAGATACGCAGTATTTT. This gives the protein CASSQDWPGGGADTQYF. The chain joins TRBV4-1 to TRBJ2-3, with TRBD2 identical over 7 bases. From germline, CDR1 is MGHRA and CDR2 YSYEKL. With V trimmed by 0 bases and J by 4 bases, 10 bases remained unmatched. The CDR3 is made up of 17 amino acids.

The CDR3 DNA follows: TGTGCCAGCAGCCCAGCGGGGCACACAGATACGCAGTATTTT. Translating gives CASSPAGHTDTQYF. The chain recombines TRBV7-3 with TRBJ2-3; 7 nucleotides line up with TRBD2. The CDR3 runs to 14 residues. Germline V gives CDR1 SGHTA, CDR2 FQGTGA. The V segment lost 5 bases and the J segment 2 bases; nucleotides outside the gene matches: 4.

The chain is built from TRBV7-2 and TRBJ2-3; D remains unclear. The length of the CDR3 is 14 residues. The germline gives CDR1 SGHTA, CDR2 FQGNSA. The V end was cut by 3 bases, the J end by 0 bases, with 7 bases between. DNA for the CDR3: TGTGCCAGCAGCTTGGGCCCCAGCACAGATACGCAGTATTTT. This encodes CASSLGPSTDTQYF.

The chain links TRBV5-5 to TRBJ1-2; no clear D. The ends were cut back, 0 bases at V and 4 bases at J, with 7 bases in the middle. Germline V lookup: CDR1 SGHKS, CDR2 YYEKEE (reference sequence). This CDR3 has 13 amino acids. CDR3 amino acids: CASSLEVTYGYTF. The CDR3 DNA reads as TGTGCCAGCAGCTTGGAGGTCACCTATGGCTACACCTTC.

As concerns this clone: The junction departs from the called germline gene at one end, perhaps through a read error. This chain joins TRBV10-3 and TRBJ1-2; 8 bases agree with TRBD1. Germline CDR1 ENHRY, CDR2 SYGVKD. This CDR3 has 12 amino acids. This CDR3 reads CAISEDSGGASF. The CDR3 region has the DNA TGTGCCATCAGTGAGGATTCAGGGGGCGCATCCTTC.

The chain recombines TRBV25-1 with TRBJ2-1; 10 nucleotides align to TRBD2. The CDR3 sequence is 16 residues long. V dropped 3 bases and J dropped 4; count of bases not matched to a gene: 6. CDR1 is MGHDK and CDR2 is SYGVNS in the germline V gene. In DNA, the CDR3 is TGTGCCAGCAGTGAGCTCACTAGCGGGGAATACAATGAGCAGTTCTTC. As protein: CASSELTSGEYNEQFF.

The V and J genes are TRBV19 and TRBJ1-4, with D perhaps TRBD1 (6 bases). V was shortened by 3 bases and J by 4 bases, with 12 bases between the two germline ends. Looked up from germline, CDR1 is LNHDA and CDR2 is SQIVND (reference sequence). CDR3 length: 15 residues. CDR3 nucleotides: TGTGCCAGTAGTATCCCGGGACACGGTAATGAAAAACTGTTTTTT. Its protein is CASSIPGHGNEKLFF.

This rearrangement joins TRBV3-1 (or the pseudogene TRBV3-2) to TRBJ1-2, with TRBD1 identical over 7 bases. Germline V gene sequence: CDR1 LGHDT, CDR2 YNNKEL (reference sequence). V was clipped by 4 bases and J by 6 bases; unmatched bases: 11. There are 15 residues in the CDR3. CDR3 sequence: CASSPIPDRLDGYTF. The CDR3 coding sequence is TGTGCCAGCAGCCCTATTCCGGACAGGTTGGATGGCTACACCTTC.

This clone rates as medium-sized. J is TRBJ1-2 and V is TRBV4-1; no reliable D call. Germline values: CDR1 MGHRA, CDR2 YSYEKL. Trimming stripped 3 bases from V and 11 bases from J, with 10 bases between. This CDR3 spans 11 amino acids. The CDR3 reads CASSHSFEYTF. CDR3 nucleotide sequence: TGCGCCAGCAGCCACAGTTTCGAGTACACCTTC.

This clone qualifies as medium-sized. The rearrangement links TRBV18 to TRBJ2-2; 12 bases are a match to TRBD1. Per germline, CDR1 KGHSH and CDR2 LQKENI. J gave up 4 bases and V 4 bases, and 4 bases lay outside the gene matches. The CDR3 is 16 residues long. CDR3 DNA sequence: TGTGCCAGCTCACGCCCGGGACAGGGGGCCACCGGGGAGCTGTTTTTT. Protein sequence: CASSRPGQGATGELFF.

V is TRBV28 and J is TRBJ2-7; tentatively, D is TRBD2 (7 bases). Germline CDR1 MDHEN, CDR2 SYDVKM. V dropped 3 bases and J dropped 5 bases, with 17 bases sitting between them. The CDR3 is 15 residues long. DNA for the CDR3: TGTGCCAGCAGTTTGGGGGGGCAGGGAGGGGACGAGCAGTACTTC. This codes for CASSLGGQGGDEQYF.